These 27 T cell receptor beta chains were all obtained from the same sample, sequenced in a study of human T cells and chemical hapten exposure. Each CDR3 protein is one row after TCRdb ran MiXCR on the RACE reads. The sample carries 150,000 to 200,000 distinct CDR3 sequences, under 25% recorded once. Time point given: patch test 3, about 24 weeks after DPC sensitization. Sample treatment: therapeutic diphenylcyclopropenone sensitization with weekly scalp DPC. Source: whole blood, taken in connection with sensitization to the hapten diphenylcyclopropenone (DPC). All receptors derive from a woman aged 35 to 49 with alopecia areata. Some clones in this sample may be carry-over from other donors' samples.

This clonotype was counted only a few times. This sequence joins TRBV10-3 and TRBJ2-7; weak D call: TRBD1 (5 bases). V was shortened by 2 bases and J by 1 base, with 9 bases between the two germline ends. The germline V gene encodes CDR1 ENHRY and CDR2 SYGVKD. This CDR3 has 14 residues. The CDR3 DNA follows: TGTGCCATCAGTGAGGGGGCAGCTTCCTACGAGCAGTACTTC. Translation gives CAISEGAASYEQYF.

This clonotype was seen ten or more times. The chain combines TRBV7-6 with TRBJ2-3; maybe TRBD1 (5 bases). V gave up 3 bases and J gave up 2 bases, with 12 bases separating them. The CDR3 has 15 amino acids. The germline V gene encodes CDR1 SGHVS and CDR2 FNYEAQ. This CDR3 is CASSFSRQITDTQYF. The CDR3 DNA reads TGTGCCAGCAGCTTCTCGAGACAGATCACAGATACGCAGTATTTT.

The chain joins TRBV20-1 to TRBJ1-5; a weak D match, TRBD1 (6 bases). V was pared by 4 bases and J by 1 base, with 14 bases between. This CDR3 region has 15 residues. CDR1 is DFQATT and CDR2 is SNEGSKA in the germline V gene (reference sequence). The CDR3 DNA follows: TGCAGTGCTACAGCAGGGGATGGCAGCAATCAGCCCCAGCATTTT. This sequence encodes CSATAGDGSNQPQHF.

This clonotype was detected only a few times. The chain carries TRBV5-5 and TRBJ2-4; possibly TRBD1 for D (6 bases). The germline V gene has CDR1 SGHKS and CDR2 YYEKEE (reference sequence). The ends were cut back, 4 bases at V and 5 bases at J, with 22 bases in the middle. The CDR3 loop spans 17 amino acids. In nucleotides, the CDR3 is TGTGCCAGCAGCCTATGGGACATACTCAGCCACCAAAACATTCAGTACTTC. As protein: CASSLWDILSHQNIQYF.

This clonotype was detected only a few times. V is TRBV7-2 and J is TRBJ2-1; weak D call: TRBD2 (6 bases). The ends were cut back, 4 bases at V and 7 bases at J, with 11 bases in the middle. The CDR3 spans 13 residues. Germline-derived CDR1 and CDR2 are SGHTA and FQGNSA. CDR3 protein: CASSSSLANEQFF. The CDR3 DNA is TGTGCCAGCAGCTCTTCCCTAGCGAATGAGCAGTTCTTC.

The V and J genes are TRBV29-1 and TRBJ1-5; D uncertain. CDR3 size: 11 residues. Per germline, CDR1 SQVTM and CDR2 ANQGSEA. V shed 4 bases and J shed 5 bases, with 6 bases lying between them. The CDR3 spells CSVAKDQPQHF. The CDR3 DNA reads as TGCAGCGTTGCAAAGGATCAGCCCCAGCATTTT.

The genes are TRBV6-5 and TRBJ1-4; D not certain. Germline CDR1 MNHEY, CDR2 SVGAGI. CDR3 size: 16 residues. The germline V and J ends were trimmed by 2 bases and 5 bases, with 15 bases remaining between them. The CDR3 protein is CASSYRAPDLNEKLFF. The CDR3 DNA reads TGTGCCAGCAGTTACAGGGCCCCGGACCTCAATGAAAAACTGTTTTTT.

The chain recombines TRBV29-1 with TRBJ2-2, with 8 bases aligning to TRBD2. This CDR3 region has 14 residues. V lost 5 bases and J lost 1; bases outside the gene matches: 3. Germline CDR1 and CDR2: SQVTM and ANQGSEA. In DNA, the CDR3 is TGCAGCGTTTCTAGCGGGCAGAACACCGGGGAGCTGTTTTTT. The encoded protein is CSVSSGQNTGELFF.

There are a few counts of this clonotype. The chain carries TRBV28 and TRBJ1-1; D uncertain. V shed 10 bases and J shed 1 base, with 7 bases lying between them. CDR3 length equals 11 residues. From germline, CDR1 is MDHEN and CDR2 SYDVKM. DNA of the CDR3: TGTGCCACTGCGTCGAACACTGAAGCTTTCTTT. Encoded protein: CATASNTEAFF.

The CDR3 nucleotides are TGTGCCAGCGGTATTTGGAGGGAAAAACTGTTTTTT. Its protein is CASGIWREKLFF. V usage is TRBV2 and J usage is TRBJ1-4; D not resolved. The germline V gene encodes CDR1 SNHLY and CDR2 FYNNEI. Trimming pared 8 bases from V and 8 bases from J, leaving 12 bases between. The length of the CDR3 is 12 residues.

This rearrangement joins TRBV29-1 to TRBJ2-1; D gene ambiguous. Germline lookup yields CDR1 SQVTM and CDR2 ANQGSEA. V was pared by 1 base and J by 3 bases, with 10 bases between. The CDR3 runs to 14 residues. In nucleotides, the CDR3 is TGCAGCGTTGAAGTACGGCACCTCTACAATGAGCAGTTCTTC. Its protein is CSVEVRHLYNEQFF.

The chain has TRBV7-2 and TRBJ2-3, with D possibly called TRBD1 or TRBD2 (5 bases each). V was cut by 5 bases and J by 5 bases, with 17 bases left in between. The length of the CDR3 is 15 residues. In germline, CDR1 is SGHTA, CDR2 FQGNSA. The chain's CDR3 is CASSPPVGEQDTQYF. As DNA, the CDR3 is TGTGCCAGCAGCCCACCGGTGGGGGAGCAAGATACGCAGTATTTT. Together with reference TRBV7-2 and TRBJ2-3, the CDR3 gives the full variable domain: GAGVSQSPSNKVTEKGKDVELRCDPISGHTALYWYRQSLGQGLEFLIYFQGNSAPDKSGLPSDRFSAERTGGSVSTLTIQRTQQEDSAVYLCASSPPVGEQDTQYFGPGTRLTVL.

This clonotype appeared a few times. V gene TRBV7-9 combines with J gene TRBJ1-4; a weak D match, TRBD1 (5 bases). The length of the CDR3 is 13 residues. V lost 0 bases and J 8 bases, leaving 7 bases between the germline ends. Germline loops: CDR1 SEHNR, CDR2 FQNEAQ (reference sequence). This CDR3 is CASSLAGHEKLFF. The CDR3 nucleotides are TGTGCCAGCAGCTTAGCAGGACACGAAAAACTGTTTTTT. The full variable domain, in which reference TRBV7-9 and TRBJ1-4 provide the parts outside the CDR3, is DTGVSQNPRHKITKRGQNVTFRCDPISEHNRLYWYRQTLGQGPEFLTYFQNEAQLEKSRLLSDRFSAERPKGSFSTLEIQRTEQGDSAMYLCASSLAGHEKLFFGSGTQLSVL.

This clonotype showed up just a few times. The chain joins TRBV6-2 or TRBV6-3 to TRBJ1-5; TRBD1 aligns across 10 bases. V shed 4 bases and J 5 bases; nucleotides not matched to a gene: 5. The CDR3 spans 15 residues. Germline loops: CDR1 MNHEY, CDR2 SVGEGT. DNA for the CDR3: TGTGCCAGCAGTTGGGGGACAGGGGTCCATCAGCCCCAGCATTTT. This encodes CASSWGTGVHQPQHF.

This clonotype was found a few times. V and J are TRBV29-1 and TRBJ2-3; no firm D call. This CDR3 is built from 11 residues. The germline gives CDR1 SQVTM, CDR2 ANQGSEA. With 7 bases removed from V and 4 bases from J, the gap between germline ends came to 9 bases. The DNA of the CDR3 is TGCAGCGCCCAAGCCCCAGATACGCAGTATTTT. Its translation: CSAQAPDTQYF.

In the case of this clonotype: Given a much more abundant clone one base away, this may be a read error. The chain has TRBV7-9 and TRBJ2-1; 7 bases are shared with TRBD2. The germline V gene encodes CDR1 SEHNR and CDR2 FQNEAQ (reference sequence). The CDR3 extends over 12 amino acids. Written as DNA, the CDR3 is TGTGTCAGCAGCTTAGAGGGCGGGAGTGGGGTCTTC. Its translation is CVSSLEGGSGVF.

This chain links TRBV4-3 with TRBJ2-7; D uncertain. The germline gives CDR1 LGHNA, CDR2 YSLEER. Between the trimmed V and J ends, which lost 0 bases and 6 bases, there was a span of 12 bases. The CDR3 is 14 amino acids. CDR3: CASSQELVFREQYF. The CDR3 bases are TGCGCCAGCAGCCAAGAGTTGGTTTTCCGCGAGCAGTACTTC.

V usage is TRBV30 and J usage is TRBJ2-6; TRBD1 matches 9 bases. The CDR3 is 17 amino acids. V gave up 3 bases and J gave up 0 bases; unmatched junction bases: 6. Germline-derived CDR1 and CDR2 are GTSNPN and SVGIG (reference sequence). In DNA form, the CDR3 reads TGTGCCTGGAGACGGGACAGGGCCCGCTCTGGGGCCAACGTCCTGACTTTC. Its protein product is CAWRRDRARSGANVLTF.

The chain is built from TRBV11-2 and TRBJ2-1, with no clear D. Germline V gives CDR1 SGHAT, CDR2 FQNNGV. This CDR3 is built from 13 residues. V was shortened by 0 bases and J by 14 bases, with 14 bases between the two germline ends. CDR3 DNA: TGTGCCAGCAGCTTAGATTTGCAGGCGACCGAGTTCTTC. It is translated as CASSLDLQATEFF.

For the CDR3, the DNA is TGTGCCAGCAGTTTCCCGGGCACAGGGGGCCGCAACGGGCAGTACTTC. Translating gives CASSFPGTGGRNGQYF. The chain uses TRBV28 and TRBJ2-7; TRBD1 agrees at 9 bases. The CDR3 totals 16 residues. The germline CDR1 and CDR2 sequences are MDHEN and SYDVKM. After removal of 3 bases from V and 9 bases from J, the junction contained 15 bases not matched to a gene.

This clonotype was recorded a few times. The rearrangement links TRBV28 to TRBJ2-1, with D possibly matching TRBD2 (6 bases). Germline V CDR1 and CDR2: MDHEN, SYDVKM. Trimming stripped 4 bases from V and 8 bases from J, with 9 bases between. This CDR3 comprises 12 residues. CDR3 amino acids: CASSSGLHEQFF. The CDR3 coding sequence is TGTGCCAGCAGTTCGGGACTCCATGAGCAGTTCTTC. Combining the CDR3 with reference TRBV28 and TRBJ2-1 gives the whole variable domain DVKVTQSSRYLVKRTGEKVFLECVQDMDHENMFWYRQDPGLGLRLIYFSYDVKMKEKGDIPEGYSVSREKKERFSLILESASTNQTSMYLCASSSGLHEQFFGPGTRLTVL.

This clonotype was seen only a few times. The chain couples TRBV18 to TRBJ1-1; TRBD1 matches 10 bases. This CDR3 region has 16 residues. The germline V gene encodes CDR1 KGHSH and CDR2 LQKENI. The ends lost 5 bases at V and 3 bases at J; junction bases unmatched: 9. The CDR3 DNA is TGTGCCAGCTCAGCGGGACAGGGGATTAGAGACACTGAAGCTTTCTTT. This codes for CASSAGQGIRDTEAFF.

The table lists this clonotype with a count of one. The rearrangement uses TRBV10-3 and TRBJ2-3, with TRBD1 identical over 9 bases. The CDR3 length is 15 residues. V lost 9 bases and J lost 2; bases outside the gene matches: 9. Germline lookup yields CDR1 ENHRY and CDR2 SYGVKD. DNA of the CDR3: TGTGCCATTGGGACAAACAGGGGGCCCACAGATACGCAGTATTTT. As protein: CAIGTNRGPTDTQYF.

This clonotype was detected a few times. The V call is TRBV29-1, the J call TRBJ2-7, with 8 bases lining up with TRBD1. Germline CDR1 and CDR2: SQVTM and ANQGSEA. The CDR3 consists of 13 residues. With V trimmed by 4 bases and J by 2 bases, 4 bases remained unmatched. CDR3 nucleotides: TGCAGCGTTGGGGGACAGGCGACCTACGAGCAGTACTTC. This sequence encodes CSVGGQATYEQYF.

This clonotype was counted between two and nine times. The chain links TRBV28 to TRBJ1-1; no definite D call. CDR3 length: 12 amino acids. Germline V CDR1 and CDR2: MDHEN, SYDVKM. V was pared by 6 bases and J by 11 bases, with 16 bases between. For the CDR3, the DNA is TGTGCCAGCAGCCCCACCACGCAGGAGGCTTTCTTT. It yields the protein CASSPTTQEAFF.

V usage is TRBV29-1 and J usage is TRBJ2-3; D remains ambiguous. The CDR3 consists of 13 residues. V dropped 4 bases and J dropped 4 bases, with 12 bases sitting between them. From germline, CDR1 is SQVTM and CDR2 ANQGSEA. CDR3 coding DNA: TGCAGCGTTGGCGGAGTGCGGCCAGATACGCAGTATTTT. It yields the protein CSVGGVRPDTQYF.

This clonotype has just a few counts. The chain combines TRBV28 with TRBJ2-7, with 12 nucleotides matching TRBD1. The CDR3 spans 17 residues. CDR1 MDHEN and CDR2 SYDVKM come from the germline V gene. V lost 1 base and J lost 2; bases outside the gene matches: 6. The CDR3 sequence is CASSLYTGTGGPYEQYF. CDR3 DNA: TGTGCCAGCAGTTTATACACCGGGACAGGGGGCCCCTACGAGCAGTACTTC.